Below, 5 T cell receptor beta chains from the same sample are listed, as sequenced in a study of T cell repertoires in cytomegalovirus infection. Their antigens remain unidentified. TCRdb recomputed calls from the reads with MiXCR, one row per CDR3 protein. This table holds 44,000 or so distinct CDR3 sequences, under 25% found once. The sequencing here drew on CD8+ T cells from cultured PBMCs, taken from culture after CMV antigen stimulation. The receptors stem from a human donor in good health (CMV status not recorded). Some clones in this sample may be carry-over from other donors' samples.

The chain is built from TRBV27 and TRBJ2-7; 10 positions match TRBD1. The CDR3 is 15 amino acids. CDR1 is MNHEY, CDR2 SMNVEV, per germline (reference sequence). With 2 bases clipped from V and 4 bases from J, the junction kept 5 bases outside the gene matches. CDR3 sequence reads: CASSLEGQGNYEQYF. CDR3 nucleotide sequence: TGTGCCAGCAGTTTAGAGGGACAGGGGAATTACGAGCAGTACTTC.

The rearrangement joins TRBV7-8 to TRBJ2-3; 10 bases match TRBD2. Trimming took 0 bases from V and 5 from J; bases not matched to a gene: 14. Germline values: CDR1 SGHVS, CDR2 FQNEAQ. The length of the CDR3 is 19 residues. The CDR3 spells CASSLASRGAGGPEDTQYF. Here the CDR3 DNA reads TGTGCCAGCAGCTTAGCCTCTCGTGGAGCGGGGGGGCCCGAAGATACGCAGTATTTT.

This clonotype was found a few times. The chain uses TRBV7-2 and TRBJ1-6; 7 bases agree with TRBD1. J lost 6 bases, V lost 2 bases, and 4 bases had no gene match. The CDR3 runs to 15 residues. Germline V gene sequence: CDR1 SGHTA, CDR2 FQGNSA. The CDR3 region has the DNA TGTGCCAGCAGCTTACAGGGGGGCGGTAATTCACCCCTCCACTTT. Amino acid sequence: CASSLQGGGNSPLHF. Full variable domain (outside the CDR3, taken from reference TRBV7-2 and TRBJ1-6): GAGVSQSPSNKVTEKGKDVELRCDPISGHTALYWYRQSLGQGLEFLIYFQGNSAPDKSGLPSDRFSAERTGGSVSTLTIQRTQQEDSAVYLCASSLQGGGNSPLHFGNGTRLTVT.

The J gene is TRBJ2-1, the V gene TRBV5-1; 8 bases align to TRBD1. This CDR3 has 19 amino acids. Germline CDR1 and CDR2: SGHRS and YFSETQ. After removal of 5 bases from V and 0 bases from J, the junction contained 16 bases not matched to a gene. The CDR3 DNA sequence: TGCGCCAGCAGGGCTTCCGAGACAGGGGTCTCAAGCTCCTACAATGAGCAGTTCTTC. Translating it yields CASRASETGVSSSYNEQFF.

This sequence joins TRBV27 and TRBJ2-7, with D perhaps matching TRBD1 (5 bases). The CDR3 contains 15 residues. Germline V gives CDR1 MNHEY, CDR2 SMNVEV (reference sequence). V was shortened by 6 bases and J by 4 bases, with 19 bases between the two germline ends. The DNA of the CDR3 is TGTGCCAGCAGGGAAAGTGGCAGGGCGGCGTACGAGCAGTACTTC. This gives the protein CASRESGRAAYEQYF.